This T cell receptor (beta chain) stems from a study of cytomegalovirus exposure and HLA in healthy donors. Amplification used 60 Vbeta primers and 13 Jbeta primers. Here immunoSEQ multiplex PCR was the method, and the copy in TCRdb shows in-frame clones only, minus some. The data show 100,000 to 150,000 clones, roughly three fifths seen once. The CDR3 contains 15 residues. V gave up 5 bases and J gave up 4 bases; unmatched junction bases: 8. Germline V gives CDR1 MNHEY, CDR2 SMNVEV (reference sequence). This clone was seen more than once but under ten times. This chain links TRBV27 with TRBJ2-7; 10 nucleotides match TRBD1. The sequencing input was PBMCs. The TCR comes from a woman aged 40 to 50 in good health and CMV-seronegative. CDR3 nucleotides: TGTGCCAGCAGTCTATTGACAGGGGGCAAGTACGAGCAGTACTTC. Protein product: CASSLLTGGKYEQYF.